This passage covers 10 T cell receptor beta chains from one sample sequenced in a study of cytomegalovirus exposure and HLA in healthy donors. PCR primers comprised 60 Vbeta and 13 Jbeta primers. Assay: immunoSEQ multiplex PCR; the TCRdb copy retains only in-frame clones and omits some. The sample consists of some 150,000 clones, roughly 84% of them appearing once. Sequencing was carried out using PBMCs. The receptors were gathered from a male donor in good health and CMV-seronegative.

This clone occurred once. The chain recombines TRBV7-8 with TRBJ2-2; the D is unclear. Trimming stripped 0 bases from V and 5 bases from J, with 4 bases between. Germline CDR1 SGHVS, CDR2 FQNEAQ. The CDR3 has 13 residues. The CDR3 DNA sequence: TGTGCCAGCAGCTTAGCCCCGACCGGGGAGCTGTTTTTT. This translates into CASSLAPTGELFF.

This clone was found once. The chain links TRBV15 to TRBJ2-1; TRBD2 aligns across 7 bases. Germline V gives CDR1 LNHNV, CDR2 YYDKDF (reference sequence). The junction had 9 bases not matched to a gene; V was cut back by 0 bases and J by 4 bases. The CDR3 totals 17 residues. CDR3 sequence (DNA): TGTGCCACCAGCAGAGATCTTGGCCCGGGGGGATACAATGAGCAGTTCTTC. Translated: CATSRDLGPGGYNEQFF.

The chain links TRBV21-1 to TRBJ2-7; the D call of TRBD2 is as the table states it, not checked on the DNA. TRBV21-1 is annotated as a pseudogene. CDR3 length: 19 amino acids. The CDR3 region is CASSKEEVPPSGETYEQYF. DNA for the CDR3: TGTGCCAGCAGCAAAGAAGAGGTTCCCCCTAGCGGGGAAACCTACGAGCAGTACTTC.

This chain uses TRBV28 with TRBJ1-5; a possible D gene is TRBD1 (5 bases). CDR1 and CDR2 from the germline V gene are MDHEN and SYDVKM. With 4 bases removed from V and 6 bases from J, the gap between germline ends came to 19 bases. The CDR3 sequence is 16 residues long. This CDR3 is CASSSRARGGRQPQHF. In DNA form, the CDR3 reads TGTGCCAGCAGTTCAAGGGCGCGGGGGGGACGTCAGCCCCAGCATTTT.

The gene calls are TRBV2 and TRBJ2-3; perhaps TRBD1 as D (6 bases). Germline loops: CDR1 SNHLY, CDR2 FYNNEI. The CDR3 contains 14 residues. Trimming took off 6 bases at V and 2 bases at J, with 12 bases between the two ends. CDR3 DNA: TGTGCCAGCAGCACAGGGAGATACACAGATACGCAGTATTTT. Translation: CASSTGRYTDTQYF.

In this sample, this clone turned up once. The rearrangement joins TRBV4-2 to TRBJ2-2, with 7 bases identical to TRBD1. CDR1 is LGHNA, CDR2 YNFKEQ, per germline. The CDR3 is made up of 15 amino acids. With 0 bases clipped from V and 13 bases from J, the junction kept 11 bases outside the gene matches. CDR3 sequence reads: CASSQEAGGARRLFF. The CDR3 nucleotides read TGTGCCAGCAGCCAAGAGGCAGGGGGAGCACGAAGGCTGTTTTTT.

The V and J genes are TRBV5-1 and TRBJ1-4; 7 nucleotides line up with TRBD1. J was trimmed by 8 bases and V by 4 bases; bases with no gene match: 8. CDR3 length: 14 amino acids. Germline V gene sequence: CDR1 SGHRS, CDR2 YFSETQ. The CDR3, as DNA: TGCGCCAGCAGCCTGGGACAGCGAGACGAAAAACTGTTTTTT. Amino acid sequence: CASSLGQRDEKLFF.

CDR3 sequence: CASSTDRGRDSPLHF. CDR3 DNA sequence: TGTGCCAGCAGTACGGACAGGGGGCGAGATTCACCCCTCCACTTT. The V call is TRBV6-5, the J call TRBJ1-6, with 11 nucleotides matching TRBD1. This CDR3 spans 15 amino acids. J gave up 8 bases and V 5 bases, and 5 bases lay outside the gene matches. Germline lookup yields CDR1 MNHEY and CDR2 SVGAGI.

This clone was detected only a few times. The chain couples TRBV18 to TRBJ1-1, with 10 positions matching TRBD1. The CDR3 covers 14 residues. V trimming: 6 bases; J trimming: 2 bases; junction bases outside the gene matches: 3. Germline CDR1 reads KGHSH; CDR2 reads LQKENI. DNA of the CDR3: TGTGCCAGCTCTCGGGACAGGGGAAACACTGAAGCTTTCTTT. It is translated as CASSRDRGNTEAFF.

The genes are TRBV27 and TRBJ2-7, with TRBD2 as a possible D gene (5 bases). Trimming removed 7 bases from V and 6 bases from J, with 16 bases in between. Germline V lookup: CDR1 MNHEY, CDR2 SMNVEV (reference sequence). The CDR3 has 13 residues. CDR3 protein: CASTHRGRGEQYF. CDR3 bases: TGTGCCAGCACCCATCGGGGTCGGGGCGAGCAGTACTTC.